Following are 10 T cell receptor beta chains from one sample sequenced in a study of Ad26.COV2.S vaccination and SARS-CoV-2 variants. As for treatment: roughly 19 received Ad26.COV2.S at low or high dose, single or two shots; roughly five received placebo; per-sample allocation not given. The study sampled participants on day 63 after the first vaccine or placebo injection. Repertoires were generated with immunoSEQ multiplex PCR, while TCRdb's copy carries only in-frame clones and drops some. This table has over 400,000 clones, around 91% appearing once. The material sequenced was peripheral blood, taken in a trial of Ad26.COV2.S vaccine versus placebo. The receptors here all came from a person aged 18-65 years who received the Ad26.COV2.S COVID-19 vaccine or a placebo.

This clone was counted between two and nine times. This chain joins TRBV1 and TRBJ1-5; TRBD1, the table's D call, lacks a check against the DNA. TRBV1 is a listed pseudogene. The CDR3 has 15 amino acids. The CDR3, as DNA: TGCACCAGCAGCCCGAAGGGACAGAGAAATCAGCCCCAGCATTTT. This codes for CTSSPKGQRNQPQHF.

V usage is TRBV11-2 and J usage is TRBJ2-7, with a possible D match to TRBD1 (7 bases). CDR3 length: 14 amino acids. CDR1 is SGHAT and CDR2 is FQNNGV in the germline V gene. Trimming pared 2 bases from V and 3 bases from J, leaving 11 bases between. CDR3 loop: CASSLSGGNYEQYF. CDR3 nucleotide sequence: TGTGCCAGCAGCTTATCAGGGGGGAACTACGAGCAGTACTTC.

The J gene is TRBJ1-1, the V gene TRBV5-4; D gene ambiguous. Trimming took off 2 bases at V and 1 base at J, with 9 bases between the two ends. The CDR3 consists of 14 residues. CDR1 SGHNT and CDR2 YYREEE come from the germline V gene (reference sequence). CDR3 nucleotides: TGTGCCAGCAGCTTCAGGTCCGAGAACACTGAAGCTTTCTTT. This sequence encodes CASSFRSENTEAFF. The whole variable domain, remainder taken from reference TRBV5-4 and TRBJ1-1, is ETGVTQSPTHLIKTRGQQVTLRCSSQSGHNTVSWYQQALGQGPQFIFQYYREEENGRGNFPPRFSGLQFPNYSSELNVNALELDDSALYLCASSFRSENTEAFFGQGTRLTVV.

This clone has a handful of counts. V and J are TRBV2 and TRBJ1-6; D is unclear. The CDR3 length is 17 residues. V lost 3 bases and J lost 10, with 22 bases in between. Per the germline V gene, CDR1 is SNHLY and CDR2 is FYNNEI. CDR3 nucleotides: TGTGCCAGCAGTGATAGGGCCGTAATTTTGGTAGGATCACCCCTCCACTTT. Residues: CASSDRAVILVGSPLHF. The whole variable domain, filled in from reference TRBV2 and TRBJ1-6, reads EPEVTQTPSHQVTQMGQEVILRCVPISNHLYFYWYRQILGQKVEFLVSFYNNEISEKSEIFDDQFSVERPDGSNFTLKIRSTKLEDSAMYFCASSDRAVILVGSPLHFGNGTRLTVT.

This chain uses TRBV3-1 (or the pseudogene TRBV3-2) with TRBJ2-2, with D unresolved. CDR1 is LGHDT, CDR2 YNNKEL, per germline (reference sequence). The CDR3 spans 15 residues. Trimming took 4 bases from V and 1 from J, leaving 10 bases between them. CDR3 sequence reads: CASSPLSRNTGELFF. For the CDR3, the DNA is TGTGCCAGCAGCCCCCTGAGCAGGAACACCGGGGAGCTGTTTTTT.

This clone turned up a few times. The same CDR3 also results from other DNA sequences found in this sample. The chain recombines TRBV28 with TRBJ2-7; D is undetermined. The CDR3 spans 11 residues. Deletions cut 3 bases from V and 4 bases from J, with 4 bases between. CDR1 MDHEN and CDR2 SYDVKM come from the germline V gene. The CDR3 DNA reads TGTGCCAGCAGTTTCGGGTACGAGCAGTACTTC. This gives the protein CASSFGYEQYF.

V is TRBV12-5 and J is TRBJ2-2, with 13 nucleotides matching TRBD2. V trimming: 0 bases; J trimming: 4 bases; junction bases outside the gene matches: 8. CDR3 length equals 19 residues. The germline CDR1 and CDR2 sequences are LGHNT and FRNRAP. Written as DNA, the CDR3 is TGTGCTAGTGGTTTGGTACCTGGGACTAGCGGGGTCCCCACCGGGGAGCTGTTTTTT. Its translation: CASGLVPGTSGVPTGELFF.

The CDR3 DNA follows: TGTGCCAGCAGTTTCGCGGCAGCCTCCTACGAGCAGTACTTC. Residues: CASSFAAASYEQYF. The chain has TRBV27 and TRBJ2-7; D not resolved. V lost 3 bases, J lost 0 bases, and 9 bases lay in between. The V gene's germline CDR1 is MNHEY and CDR2 SMNVEV (reference sequence). The CDR3 is made up of 14 amino acids.

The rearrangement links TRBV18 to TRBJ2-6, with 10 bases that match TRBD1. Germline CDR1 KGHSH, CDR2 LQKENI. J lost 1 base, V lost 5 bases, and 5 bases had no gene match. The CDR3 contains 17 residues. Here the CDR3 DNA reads TGTGCCAGCTCATCGACAGGGGGCGCATCTGGGGCCAACGTCCTGACTTTC. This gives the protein CASSSTGGASGANVLTF.

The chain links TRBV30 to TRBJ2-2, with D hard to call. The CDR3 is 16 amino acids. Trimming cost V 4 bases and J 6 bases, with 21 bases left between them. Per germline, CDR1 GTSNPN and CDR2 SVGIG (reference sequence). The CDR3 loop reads CAWKLGSASVSGELFF. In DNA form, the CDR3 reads TGTGCCTGGAAGTTGGGGTCAGCGTCTGTGTCCGGGGAGCTGTTTTTT.